This T cell receptor (beta chain) was profiled in a study of a mutant IDH1 vaccine in newly diagnosed glioma. Looking at the study overall: Patients got their first vaccination 4-6 weeks after radiotherapy alone, or with temozolomide cycles.

This clone was found a few times. The target antigen is unknown. V was pared by 9 bases and J by 4 bases, with 13 bases between. The CDR3 runs to 13 residues. Germline V gives CDR1 LNHDA, CDR2 SQIVND (reference sequence). Clones were sequenced by immunoSEQ multiplex PCR, and TCRdb holds only the in-frame ones, with some missing. The profile shows over 50,000 clones, about 87% of them singletons. Time point defined: week 23, last vaccination. Each dose of the vaccine consisted of 300 ug of mutant IDH1 20-mer peptide, with topical imiquimod. The J gene is TRBJ1-5, the V gene TRBV19; tentatively, D is TRBD1 (5 bases). This material consisted of PBMCs, taken from a glioma patient whose treatment included an IDH1 peptide vaccine. The TCR sequence derives from a man aged 18 to 29 with glioma. CDR3 sequence reads: CASRGHGNQPQHF. The CDR3, as DNA: TGTGCCAGCAGAGGACATGGAAATCAGCCCCAGCATTTT.